The sequence of this TCR beta chain was determined in a study of T-cell memory formation after mild COVID-19. Study-wide results and limits: Second-wave clones reaching peak frequency on day 37 lacked confirmed SARS-CoV-2 specificity. The pre-infection memory compartment contained some responding clones, suggesting cross-reactive memory joined.

TCRdb reprocessed the 5' RACE reads with MiXCR, giving one entry per CDR3 protein. The sample has hundreds of thousands of distinct CDR3 sequences; 20% are singletons. This clonotype came up a few times. Its specificity is not known. With 8 bases removed from V and 3 bases from J, the gap between germline ends came to 11 bases. Germline V CDR1 and CDR2: ENHRY, SYGVKD. This CDR3 comprises 12 residues. Sequenced sample: PBMCs or a T cell subset sorted from them (not recorded which). V gene TRBV10-3 combines with J gene TRBJ2-7; possible D gene TRBD1, 6 bases. This sequence was found in an adult woman who had mild COVID-19 (a few samples of this study predate the infection). Cell type and time point are not known. Here the CDR3 DNA reads TGTGCCATCTCGGACAGTAACTACGAGCAGTACTTC. It is translated as CAISDSNYEQYF.